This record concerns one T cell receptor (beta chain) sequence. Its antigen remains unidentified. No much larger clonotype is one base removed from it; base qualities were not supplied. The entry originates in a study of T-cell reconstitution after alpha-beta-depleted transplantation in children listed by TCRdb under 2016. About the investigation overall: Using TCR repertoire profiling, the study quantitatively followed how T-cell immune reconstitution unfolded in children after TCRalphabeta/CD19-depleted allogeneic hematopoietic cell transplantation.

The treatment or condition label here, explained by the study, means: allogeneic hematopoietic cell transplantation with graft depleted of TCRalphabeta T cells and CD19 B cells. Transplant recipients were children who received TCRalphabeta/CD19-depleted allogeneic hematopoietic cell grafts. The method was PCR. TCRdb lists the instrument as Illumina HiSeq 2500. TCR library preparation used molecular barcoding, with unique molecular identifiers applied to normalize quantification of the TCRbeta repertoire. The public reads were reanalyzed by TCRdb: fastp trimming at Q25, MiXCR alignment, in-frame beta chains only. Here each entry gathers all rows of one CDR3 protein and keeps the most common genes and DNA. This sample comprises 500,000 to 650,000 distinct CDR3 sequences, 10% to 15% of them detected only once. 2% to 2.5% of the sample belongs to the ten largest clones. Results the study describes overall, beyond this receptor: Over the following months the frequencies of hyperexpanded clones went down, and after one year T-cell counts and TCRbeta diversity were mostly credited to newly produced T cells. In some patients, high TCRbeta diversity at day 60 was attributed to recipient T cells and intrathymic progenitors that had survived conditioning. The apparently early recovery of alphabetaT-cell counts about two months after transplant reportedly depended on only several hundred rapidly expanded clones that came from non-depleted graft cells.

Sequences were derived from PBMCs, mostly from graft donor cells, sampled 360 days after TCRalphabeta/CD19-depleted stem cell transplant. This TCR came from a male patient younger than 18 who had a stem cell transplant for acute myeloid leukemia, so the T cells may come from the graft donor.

The encoded CDR3 is CATSDLTPSSYNEQFF. The DNA sequence is TGTGCCACCAGTGATTTGACACCCAGCTCCTACAATGAGCAGTTCTTC. The chain links TRBV24-1 with TRBJ2-1, with an unclear D gene assignment. The CDR3 covers 16 residues, taking in both the cysteine and the phenylalanine. Only the CDR3 DNA is retained, 48 bases long and in frame from the first base. V and J lose 0 bases and 0 bases, and a span of 8 bases separates them. The germline V gene specifies KGHDR as CDR1 and SFDVKD as CDR2.